This T cell receptor beta chain was sequenced during a study of breast tumors, draining lymph nodes, adjacent tissues. One entry per CDR3 protein results from TCRdb running MiXCR on the multiplex PCR reads. The sample includes over 200,000 distinct CDR3 sequences, less than 40% of them seen just once. Axillary draining lymph nodes of breast cancer patients supplied the node samples. Ten or more counts support this clonotype. The CDR3 totals 14 residues. Germline V lookup: CDR1 SGHVS, CDR2 FQNEAQ. The V end was cut by 5 bases, the J end by 5 bases, with 16 bases between. The chain employs TRBV7-8 and TRBJ2-7, with D hard to call. Sequenced: axillary lymph node tissue. The TCR sequence derives from a female donor with breast cancer. Some clones in this sample may be carry-over from other donors' samples. The CDR3, as DNA: TGTGCCAGCAGCCCCCCGCATGGTGCGGACGAGCAGTACTTC. Encoded protein: CASSPPHGADEQYF.